This T cell receptor (beta chain) appears in the sequencing data of a study of T-cell reconstitution after alpha-beta-depleted transplantation in children. The CDR3 consists of 18 residues. Unique molecular identifiers were incorporated when the TCRbeta library was constructed. TCRdb redid the calling of the PCR reads with MiXCR, one entry per CDR3 protein. The table includes almost 250,000 distinct CDR3 sequences, 20% to 30% detected once. This clonotype was recorded many times. The chain links TRBV21-1 to TRBJ2-3; the D segment call TRBD2 is taken from the table without a DNA check. TRBV21-1 is a recognized pseudogene. This specimen consisted of PBMCs, obtained before TCRalphabeta/CD19-depleted stem cell transplant. This clonotype originated in a girl aged 2-10 years with Fanconi anemia, due to receive a stem cell transplant. The CDR3 sequence is CASSKAGLAGGITDTQYF. The CDR3 DNA reads TGTGCCAGCAGCAAAGCGGGACTAGCGGGAGGGATCACAGATACGCAGTATTTT.